Below, one T cell receptor beta chain is given with its context. Its antigen is not yet known. Base qualities are not at hand, and no much larger clone is one base apart. The sample originates from a study of T cell repertoires in cytomegalovirus infection (dated by TCRdb to between 2017 and 2020). For the study in its entirety: Peptide stimulations targeted recently identified HLA-C-restricted CMV epitopes, whose presentation resists viral immunomodulation, together with well-studied HLA-B-restricted epitopes. Donor HLA type was relevant to the analysis, as public TCR beta signatures indicated carriage of CMV infection together with the matching HLA type.

Deletion took 2 bases off V and 3 bases off J, with a span of 14 bases between the germline ends. CDR1 and CDR2 (MDHEN, SYDVKM) derive from the germline V gene. Spanning cysteine to phenylalanine, the CDR3 consists of 16 amino acids. This entry keeps only the CDR3 DNA: 48 bases, framed from base 1. In the paper's terms, the treatment or condition label means: in vitro stimulation with specific CMV peptide epitopes to enrich CMV-specific T cells. Sequencing was carried out with an Illumina HiSeq 1500. Using fastp at Q25 and MiXCR, TCRdb reprocessed the public reads and kept productive beta chains. Rows matching on CDR3 protein sequence are summarized as one entry with the most common DNA and genes. The sample table records a few hundred thousand distinct CDR3 sequences; 30% to 35% of these occur just once. The ten largest clonotypes hold 17% of the sample. Here is what the overall study found, with its caveats: Carriers of CMV infection plus the relevant HLA type were discriminated by the cumulative frequency of public TCR beta family members in the study cohort and in an independent 352-donor cohort. In the ex vivo response, HLA-C-restricted CMV-specific TCR beta clonotypes were dominant, and in two of eight donors the single most frequent clonotype came from this HLA-C-restricted group.

This clonotype was sampled from a human donor in good health (CMV status not recorded). Some clones in this sample may be carry-over from other donors' samples. The specimen comprised cultured PBMCs, sampled from culture after CMV antigen stimulation. In this chain, TRBV28 is recombined with TRBJ1-5; the D gene lacks a confident call. The DNA sequence is given as TGTGCCAGCAGTTTAAGGGCAGCGAGAAACAATCAGCCCCAGCATTTT. This translates into CASSLRAARNNQPQHF.